This T cell receptor beta chain was observed in a study of a mutant IDH1 vaccine in newly diagnosed glioma. At the level of the study: The therapy given earlier, which was standard therapy, consisted of radiotherapy, temozolomide, or both, and most of the patients received both.

Time point given: week 11, during vaccination. Each dose delivered 300 ug of mutant IDH1 20-mer peptide subcutaneously with imiquimod. Worth noting for this clone: No antigen is known for it.

Produced via immunoSEQ multiplex PCR; TCRdb's table is partial and in-frame only. The data hold some 64,000 clones, with 80% observed a single time. CDR3 size: 13 residues. Per germline, CDR1 SGHDT and CDR2 YYEEEE. The V and J ends lost 3 bases and 4 bases respectively, with 11 bases between them. The genes are TRBV5-6 and TRBJ2-7; tentatively, D is TRBD2 (6 bases). The source was PBMCs, collected from a glioma patient whose treatment included an IDH1 peptide vaccine. The sequence came from a man aged 50-60 years with glioma. The CDR3 nucleotides read TGTGCCAGCAGCTGGGGGAGGTCTTACGAGCAGTACTTC. Amino acids: CASSWGRSYEQYF.